The sequence of this T cell receptor beta chain was determined in a study of cytomegalovirus exposure and HLA in healthy donors (dated by TCRdb to 2016 to 2017). For context, the study as a whole: An earlier analysis of 587 of the donors reported approximately 280 Gb of sequence data and some 110 million unique TCR beta sequences obtained from roughly 180 million T cells. In addition to the first cohort of around 670 subjects, a separate validation cohort of 120 different subjects was used. An earlier analysis of several hundred of the donors applied high-throughput TCR beta sequencing to assess whether each TCR beta V gene segment acted as functional or pseudogenic. Roughly 300 gigabases of sequencing data and 70 million to 100 million unique TCR sequences were included in an early release covering around 600 HLA-typed donors. A later analysis re-analyzed previously published TCR beta repertoires from approximately 670 donors and added high-resolution HLA genotyping to study TCR occurrence patterns. On average, 235,054 unique TCR beta nucleotide sequences were sequenced per donor among 398 genotyped donors of the cohort, with around 19% of those sequences being non-productive. In a later genetic analysis, genome-wide SNP genotypes for about 65% of the 666 donors were used, and that subset was treated as a discovery cohort. Rather than using new phenotypic data, the later analysis identified candidate immune exposures from TCR beta sequences and from how often those sequences occurred across donors. The study combined high-throughput TCR immunosequencing, statistical association of individual TCRs with disease status, and machine learning to predict cytomegalovirus infection status. Roughly 5 DR-DQ haplotypes were handled as single units for association and clustering, since linkage in the cohort was strong. The study aimed to test whether signatures of past pathogen exposure could be identified by cataloging public T cell receptors. Of the 300 to 450 genotyped donors, roughly 76% were placed in the genetic ancestry cluster associated with self-reported Caucasian donors. Donor age, sex, ethnicity and CMV serostatus were compiled together with the repertoire data. Class I and class II HLA loci were covered by the typing at four-digit resolution. The study profiled the T cell repertoires of about 640 subjects by immunosequencing and related them to cytomegalovirus serostatus. Every repertoire in the discovery cohort had been generated on one and the same sequencing platform. The number of donors typed differed by locus, with about 629-640 for A, B, C, DRB1 and DQB1, 522 for DQA1, over 600 for DPA1, and around 430 for DPB1.

The cohort consisted of 670 or so healthy bone marrow donors. All cohort members were sampled while nominally healthy, although unrecorded immune exposures were likely present. The donor tested CMV seropositive and was one of the 289 seropositive cohort members. A peripheral blood sample was collected from each donor, and TCR beta sequencing was performed on peripheral blood mononuclear cells. The Qiagen DNeasy Blood Extraction Kit was used to extract genomic DNA from the blood cell samples. Library construction relied on the immunoSEQ multiplex PCR assay. For the multiplex PCR, a mixture combining 60 forward primers for TCR Vbeta segments and 13 reverse primers for TCR Jbeta segments was used. Amplification of the CDR3 region of rearranged TCR beta genes was performed with a multiplex PCR assay on genomic DNA. The Illumina HiSeq System was used to sequence the amplified TCR beta libraries as 87-base-pair reads. The published analysis was carried out like this. A later analysis tallied 75 million to 95 million unique TCR beta chains across the 666 repertoires, and some 10 million of those chains were shared by two or more donors. Raw reads were error-corrected and collapsed into unique sequences with a nearest-neighbor algorithm that merged closely related sequences to remove PCR and sequencing errors. Alignment of CDR3 sequences to IMGT reference sequences was used to assign V, D and J gene segments. For a sequence to be retained, a match of at least six nucleotides to both a V gene segment and a J gene segment was required. A rearrangement counted as productive if the CDR3 had no stop codons and remained in frame with V and J, and every other rearrangement counted as non-productive. CDR3 was defined according to IMGT convention as the region running from the second conserved V-encoded cysteine to the conserved J-encoded phenylalanine. The earlier analysis of about 590 of the donors excluded sequences that lacked an unambiguous match to a single V gene segment. In an earlier analysis of several hundred of the donors, a V segment was called functional when productive rearrangements were above 56.7%, and segregating when the standard deviation between donors exceeded 5%. A statistical classification framework was built to diagnose cytomegalovirus status from the catalog of TCR beta chain sequences. A later analysis assigned V and J genes by comparing TCR nucleotide sequences with IMGT/GENE-DB human TR gene sequences. A later analysis assigned CDR3 sequences and most-parsimonious VDJ recombination scenarios with the TCRdist pipeline. In a later analysis, each TCR beta chain was defined by its CDR3 amino acid sequence together with its V-gene family, and reads without a unique V-gene family were excluded. As a way to deal with suspected cross-contamination and a sequencing artifact, a later analysis dropped approximately 570 nucleotide sequences that were highly shared and had low generation probability. A later analysis calculated a clonal expansion index for each public chain from normalized within-repertoire ranks of inferred template counts. In a later analysis, generation probabilities were computed with a VDJ recombination model fitted to out-of-frame rearrangements, and the resulting probabilities were checked against IGoR. In a later analysis, TCR-TCR, TCR-HLA and TCR-CMV co-occurrence was scored with hypergeometric tests, and a repertoire-size bias correction was applied to TCR pairs. False discovery rates were estimated in a later analysis by permuting HLA or CMV assignments 20 times. A later analysis grouped co-occurring TCRs with DBSCAN, adding TCRdist sequence similarity when clustering within HLA-allele-positive subsets. For co-occurrence clustering, repertoires with fewer than 30,000 or more than 120,000 public chains were excluded, along with a handful of repertoires with anomalous nucleotide sharing. Held by TCRdb, this immuneACCESS table contains in-frame sequences only and omits some clones. Under half of the omission traces to an unresolved V gene where checked; the cause of the rest is unknown. The DNA gave D and trimming, while V, J and clone size come from that table. This sample has a few hundred thousand clones in its table, and around 80% of those were observed once. 2.5% to 3.5% of the sample belongs to the ten largest clones.

Worth noting for this clone: Which antigen it targets is not known. Base qualities are not provided; no much larger clone lies one nucleotide away.

What the work shows at the level of the full study, not this receptor alone: Approximately 18 rarely observed V segments, including chromosome 9 orphons, were excluded from the earlier analysis of approximately 500 of the donors because counts were too low. Across donors, most TCR sequences were observed very rarely, whereas some public TCRs were present in many individuals. Correlated functional status among segregating V segments might reflect linkage disequilibrium, but an unknown experimental factor could not be ruled out. Roughly uniform sequencing depth across donors was assumed in presence/absence analyses, although this assumption may not hold. A later genetic analysis reported fewer N-insertions in productive TCRs among donors in an Asian-associated ancestry cluster than the roughly 620-donor mean. In a later analysis, TCR association rates were found to vary across HLA loci, with the most associated TCRs seen for DRB1 alleles and the fewest for HLA-C alleles. A group of highly shared sequence variants was considered likely to be a technical artifact of the sequencing pipeline. In both the original and validation cohorts, the classifier was reported to diagnose cytomegalovirus status with high specificity and sensitivity. In a later analysis, several top co-occurrence clusters were reported to appear linked to parvovirus B19, influenza, CMV and Epstein-Barr virus. In the study, about 150 TCR beta chains were listed as associated with cytomegalovirus. In a later analysis, HLA-associated TCR beta chains were found to be more clonally expanded and to have lower generation probabilities than equally common non-associated chains. In a later analysis, around 15,000 TCR beta sequences were associated with specific HLA alleles at a false discovery rate of 0.05. The 87-base-pair reads could not distinguish some IMGT-functional V segments, including TRBV6-2 and TRBV6-3, so those segments were excluded. In a later analysis, most CMV-associated TCR beta chains were found to appear HLA-restricted, with HLA associations seemingly driven largely by CMV exposure. The only immune exposure information available for the cohort was CMV serostatus. Three of the identified cytomegalovirus-associated TCR beta chains were confirmed in vitro to be specific for cytomegalovirus antigens. An earlier analysis of around 540 of the donors showed that most TCR beta V segments appeared in productive rearrangements either about 87% or about 30% of the time, which broadly matched IMGT annotations. This cohort had only TCR beta chains sequenced, and the lack of alpha or paired-chain data limited which features could be detected. It was suggested by the authors that the approach could potentially be generalized to other disease states and immunological phenotypes. Because some donors lacked HLA typing at each locus, the association tests relied only on the typed subset. An association between a missense DCLRE1C variant and V-gene and J-gene trimming of TCR beta chains was found in a later genetic analysis and replicated in an independent cohort. Strong co-occurrence of HLA alleles, especially DR and DQ, made assigning TCR associations to individual alleles difficult. A further reported finding was that TCR beta sequences accurately predicted the HLA-A and HLA-B alleles for most subjects in the first cohort.

The junction shows trimming of 0 bases on V and 1 base on J, plus 7 bases between the germline ends. Inclusive of the bounding cysteine and phenylalanine, the CDR3 is 15 residues long. The CDR3 DNA has 45 bases and is translated from base 1. From the germline V gene, CDR1 is LGHNA and CDR2 is YSLEER. The sequence links TRBV4-3 to TRBJ1-5, with no reliable assignment of the D segment. Material for sequencing was PBMCs. This clonotype was sampled from a woman aged 60-70 years in good health and CMV-seropositive. The CDR3 protein sequence reads: CASSQDQQSNQPQHF. DNA sequence: TGCGCCAGCAGCCAAGACCAACAGAGCAATCAGCCCCAGCATTTT.